Presented here are 3 T cell receptor beta chains from one specimen sequenced in a study of OX40 agonist ivuxolimab in advanced cancers. Sequencing was performed with immunoSEQ multiplex PCR; in TCRdb, only in-frame clones are kept and a portion is missing. The table shows some 60,000 clones, with roughly 84% occurring only once. Sequencing was performed on CD4+ or CD8+ T cells sorted from blood, taken in a trial of the OX40 agonist ivuxolimab. The source is an adult with an advanced solid tumor such as melanoma, head and neck, liver or kidney cancer.

The J gene is TRBJ2-7, the V gene TRBV10-3; TRBD1 agrees at 7 bases. Per the germline V gene, CDR1 is ENHRY and CDR2 is SYGVKD. The V and J ends lost 3 bases and 11 bases, in that order; junction bases with no gene match: 4. The CDR3 loop spans 11 amino acids. The CDR3 loop reads CAISEWGQKYF. CDR3 DNA: TGTGCCATCAGTGAATGGGGACAGAAGTACTTC.

This chain links TRBV7-9 with TRBJ1-5; D perhaps matches TRBD1 (5 bases). This CDR3 is built from 15 residues. Germline CDR1 SEHNR, CDR2 FQNEAQ (reference sequence). The V end lost 5 bases, the J end lost 2 bases, and 13 bases lay between the germline ends. The CDR3 region is CASSPGTWGNQPQHF. CDR3 bases: TGTGCCAGCAGCCCCGGGACCTGGGGCAATCAGCCCCAGCATTTT.

This clone came up a few times. This chain links TRBV30 with TRBJ2-1; 8 nucleotides align to TRBD2. CDR1 GTSNPN and CDR2 SVGIG come from the germline V gene (reference sequence). V shed 1 base, J shed 7 bases, and the junction held 6 bases outside the gene matches. The CDR3 runs 14 residues. The CDR3 protein is CAWSEGLGSNEQFF. The CDR3, as DNA: TGTGCCTGGAGTGAGGGACTAGGAAGTAATGAGCAGTTCTTC.